This T cell receptor (beta chain) emerged from a study of blood T cell repertoires in COVID-19. In the study overall: Collection of acute and convalescent COVID-19 samples took place in the United States, Italy and Spain. PBMCs, B-cell-depleted T cells, or T cells provided the cDNA or gDNA that made up the material.

In the original processing: The authors estimated nucleated cell counts from reference gene primer amplification. Repertoires were generated with immunoSEQ multiplex PCR, while TCRdb's copy carries only in-frame clones and drops some. V and J calls and clone size come straight from that table; D and trimming were deduced from the DNA. The data hold 86,000 or so clones, with approximately 86% observed a single time. Per germline, CDR1 KGHDR and CDR2 SFDVKD. The CDR3 runs 14 residues. Trimming stripped 0 bases from V and 4 bases from J, with 7 bases between. The material sequenced was peripheral blood. The receptor was isolated from a man over 45 with active or convalescent COVID-19. The chain employs TRBV24-1 and TRBJ2-3; D might be TRBD1 (6 bases). The CDR3 is CATSDLYRADTQYF. CDR3 nucleotide sequence: TGTGCCACCAGTGATTTGTACAGGGCAGATACGCAGTATTTT.